These 16 T cell receptor beta chains were sequenced from one sample in a study of identical twins. TCRdb called the 5' RACE reads again in MiXCR, with one record for every CDR3 protein. The profile shows some 210,000 distinct CDR3 sequences, more than 15% of them singletons. A further study also used this sample, focusing on T cells expressing NK-cell markers.

Sequences were obtained from CD8+ T cells sorted from blood. The origin of the receptors is a woman between 18 and 30 years old in good health.

The chain combines TRBV5-5 with TRBJ2-5; TRBD1 agrees at 9 bases. In germline, CDR1 is SGHKS, CDR2 YYEKEE (reference sequence). The ends lost 4 bases at V and 1 base at J; junction bases unmatched: 8. The CDR3 spans 16 residues. The DNA for the CDR3 is TGTGCCAGCAGCAGAACGGACAGGGGCGGCCAAGAGACCCAGTACTTC. The encoded protein is CASSRTDRGGQETQYF.

V is TRBV29-1 and J is TRBJ2-3; 8 nucleotides agree with TRBD2. CDR3 length: 16 residues. Trimming cost V 4 bases and J 1 base; bases outside gene matches: 10. Germline V gives CDR1 SQVTM, CDR2 ANQGSEA. The CDR3 protein is CSVGLVGREGTDTQYF. The CDR3 DNA reads as TGCAGCGTTGGCCTAGTCGGGCGGGAGGGCACAGATACGCAGTATTTT.

This clonotype was found a few times. One junction end disagrees with the germline gene, perhaps due to a read error. The rearrangement links TRBV7-2 to TRBJ2-7; no clear D. This CDR3 has 11 residues. The V gene's germline CDR1 is SGHTA and CDR2 FQGNSA. DNA for the CDR3: TGTGCCAGCAGCTTAGGATCCGAGGAGTACTTC. Its protein product is CASSLGSEEYF.

The CDR3: CASSPPGLAGMAGELFF. The CDR3 coding sequence is TGTGCCAGCAGCCCTCCGGGACTAGCGGGAATGGCCGGGGAGCTGTTTTTT. The gene calls are TRBV14 and TRBJ2-2, with 13 bases fitting TRBD2. This CDR3 has 17 amino acids. Germline CDR1 and CDR2: SGHDN and FVKESK. The V and J ends lost 4 bases and 6 bases, in that order; junction bases with no gene match: 8.

The V and J genes are TRBV7-8 and TRBJ2-5; TRBD1 aligns across 7 bases. The CDR3 sequence is 15 residues long. Germline V lookup: CDR1 SGHVS, CDR2 FQNEAQ. The V and J ends lost 5 bases and 1 base, in that order; junction bases with no gene match: 7. The CDR3 reads CASSPPDRVQETQYF. CDR3 nucleotide sequence: TGTGCCAGCAGCCCCCCAGACAGGGTCCAAGAGACCCAGTACTTC.

This clonotype was seen ten or more times. This CDR3 is CSAYTGGPEAFF. The CDR3 coding sequence is TGCAGTGCTTATACAGGGGGCCCCGAAGCTTTCTTT. The chain recombines TRBV20-1 with TRBJ1-1; 9 bases fit TRBD1. CDR1 is DFQATT, CDR2 SNEGSKA, per germline (reference sequence). The V segment lost 5 bases and the J segment 8 bases; nucleotides outside the gene matches: 6. This CDR3 is 12 amino acids long.

The V call is TRBV5-1, the J call TRBJ2-7, with 9 nucleotides matching TRBD2. Trimming removed 0 bases from V and 3 bases from J; junction bases left unmatched: 4. The CDR3 covers 15 residues. Per the germline V gene, CDR1 is SGHRS and CDR2 is YFSETQ. The CDR3 DNA follows: TGCGCCAGCAGCTTGGGTCTAGCGGGACGCTACGAGCAGTACTTC. Translation: CASSLGLAGRYEQYF.

V and J are TRBV7-9 and TRBJ2-7, with 7 bases lining up with TRBD1. J gave up 2 bases and V 4 bases, and 14 bases lay outside the gene matches. The CDR3 is 17 amino acids. Germline-derived CDR1 and CDR2 are SEHNR and FQNEAQ (reference sequence). Written as DNA, the CDR3 is TGTGCCAGCAGCTCATCCGTTTCTGACAGGGCACCCTACGAGCAGTACTTC. Translated: CASSSSVSDRAPYEQYF.

There are a few counts of this clonotype. The chain combines TRBV20-1 with TRBJ2-5; D is undetermined. Germline CDR1 and CDR2: DFQATT and SNEGSKA (reference sequence). The CDR3 is made up of 14 amino acids. V was clipped by 1 base and J by 7 bases, with 16 bases between them. CDR3 sequence (DNA): TGCAGTGCTAGAGTTGACGATCGCCCCGGGACCCAGTACTTC. Its translation: CSARVDDRPGTQYF.

As DNA, the CDR3 is TGTGCCAGCAGCTCACACCCTACTAGCGGGGGGGCAGGAGATACGCAGTATTTT. Its protein is CASSSHPTSGGAGDTQYF. The chain is built from TRBV11-1 and TRBJ2-3; TRBD2 matches at 13 bases. The CDR3 is 18 residues long. V gave up 4 bases and J gave up 5 bases; unmatched junction bases: 12. In germline, CDR1 is SGHAT, CDR2 FQDESV (reference sequence).

Only a few counts were recorded for this clonotype. The J gene is TRBJ2-7, the V gene TRBV20-1; 7 bases are a match to TRBD1. The CDR3 has 12 residues. Losses at the gene ends were 5 bases for V and 2 bases for J; bases not matched to a gene: 3. CDR1 is DFQATT and CDR2 is SNEGSKA in the germline V gene (reference sequence). The CDR3 bases are TGCAGTGCTGCGACAGGGACCTACGAGCAGTACTTC. Protein product: CSAATGTYEQYF.

The chain recombines TRBV7-9 with TRBJ1-2; TRBD1 might be the D (5 bases). Germline V gene lookup returns CDR1 SEHNR and CDR2 FQNEAQ (reference sequence). This CDR3 spans 15 amino acids. The V end was cut by 4 bases, the J end by 2 bases, with 14 bases between. Here the CDR3 reads CASSSVPRENYGYTF. The CDR3 region has the DNA TGTGCCAGCAGCTCCGTGCCCAGGGAGAACTATGGCTACACCTTC.

The chain recombines TRBV12-3 or TRBV12-4 with TRBJ2-1; tentatively, D is TRBD2 (5 bases). The CDR3 has 14 residues. Trimming took off 8 bases at V and 0 bases at J, with 11 bases between the two ends. The CDR3 nucleotides are TGTGCCAGCGTCTTAGGGAGCTCCTACAATGAGCAGTTCTTC. Its protein is CASVLGSSYNEQFF.

This chain connects TRBV12-3 or TRBV12-4 to TRBJ1-1, with a possible D match to TRBD1 (5 bases). V lost 6 bases to trimming and J lost 4 bases, with 15 bases between them. This CDR3 is 14 amino acids long. The CDR3 protein is CASSSAGASTEAFF. The CDR3, as DNA: TGTGCCAGCAGCTCCGCCGGGGCGAGCACTGAAGCTTTCTTT.

Only a few counts were recorded for this clonotype. CDR3 in amino acids: CASSSLYLDNHEQYF. The CDR3 DNA sequence: TGCGCCAGCAGCTCGCTCTACCTAGATAACCACGAGCAGTACTTC. The rearrangement uses TRBV4-3 and TRBJ2-7; D is ambiguous. This CDR3 has 15 amino acids. CDR1 LGHNA and CDR2 YSLEER come from the germline V gene. V lost 5 bases, J lost 5 bases, and 19 bases lay in between.

This clonotype turned up a few times. The chain recombines TRBV29-1 with TRBJ2-7, with D maybe TRBD1 (7 bases). The germline V gene has CDR1 SQVTM and CDR2 ANQGSEA. The V end was cut by 3 bases, the J end by 3 bases, with 18 bases between. The CDR3 has 15 amino acids. The CDR3 coding sequence is TGCAGCGTTGAGGGGTCGGGGGACAGAGACTACGAGCAGTACTTC. Translating it yields CSVEGSGDRDYEQYF.